The 22 T cell receptor delta chains reported below all come from one sample, sequenced in a study of gamma-delta T cells after stem cell transplantation. TCRdb made new clone calls on the RT-PCR reads using CATT. The repertoire holds fewer than 2,000 delta-chain clones, with around 0.33% as singletons. Sequenced sample: gamma-delta T cells. These receptors came from a human donor. It is not recorded whose cells these are; they may come from a transplant donor.

As concerns this clone: One base away lies a much larger clone, so this may be a sequencing read error. The chain couples TRDV2 to TRDJ1; D is unclear. Germline V gene data show CDR1 as GEAIGNYY and CDR2 as EKD. CDR3 size: 14 residues. Here the CDR3 reads CACDTIGCTDKPIF. CDR3 DNA: TGTGCCTGTGACACGATTGGGTGCACCGATAAACCCATCTTT.

This rearrangement joins TRDV2 to TRDJ1; 8 bases match TRDD3. CDR1 GEAIGNYY and CDR2 EKD come from the germline V gene. The CDR3 loop spans 19 amino acids. The junction had 14 bases not matched to a gene; V was cut back by 0 bases and J by 0 bases. CDR3 in amino acids: CACDTLTGGPPGDTDKLIF. The CDR3 DNA reads TGTGCCTGTGACACCCTGACTGGGGGCCCACCGGGGGACACCGATAAACTCATCTTT.

About this clone: A read error may produce the germline difference seen at one junction end. The chain carries TRDV2 and TRDJ2; 9 positions agree with TRDD3. Here the J gene came from matching the DNA to germline, since TCRdb omits it. From germline, CDR1 is GEAIGNYY and CDR2 EKD. The CDR3 sequence is 22 residues long. The CDR3 DNA is TGTGCCTGTGACGGCCTTCCTCCGACATTACTAGGGGATACGGCTTTGACAGCACGACTCTTCTTT. Amino acid sequence: CACDGLPPTLLGDTALTARLFF.

As concerns this clone: This DNA translates differently at residue 5 from the TCRdb protein, which is that of a much larger clone; a read error is likely, and the protein shown is the DNA's own translation. This chain joins TRDV2 and TRDJ1; the match to TRDD3 covers 11 bases. This CDR3 has 18 amino acids. Germline loops: CDR1 GEAIGNYY, CDR2 EKD. CDR3 amino acids: CACDNLGDTLKYTDKLIF. The CDR3 nucleotides read TGTGCCTGTGACAACCTGGGGGATACTCTAAAGTACACCGATAAACTCATCTTC.

This clone was found a few times. The protein in TCRdb stems from a much larger clone and differs at residue 10 from this DNA's translation, likely a read error; here the protein is translated from the DNA. V is TRDV2 and J is TRDJ1, with TRDD3 matching over 10 bases. J gave up 5 bases and V 0 bases, and 8 bases lay outside the gene matches. This CDR3 region has 16 residues. The germline V gene encodes CDR1 GEAIGNYY and CDR2 EKD. The CDR3 DNA follows: TGTGCCTGTGACACCCTGGGGGATAGAGTTAAGGATAAACTCATCTTT. Translation gives CACDTLGDRVKDKLIF.

About this clone: This may be a read error: a much more frequent sequence differs by one nucleotide. This chain links TRDV1 with TRDJ1; TRDD3 agrees at 8 bases. The CDR3 has 21 residues. CDR1 is TSWWSYY, CDR2 QGS, per germline. Written as DNA, the CDR3 is TGTGCTCTTGGGGAAGGCCTTCCCCCACTCTACTGGGGGTCCCCCACCGATAAACCCATCTTT. Protein product: CALGEGLPPLYWGSPTDKPIF.

As regards this clone: For this DNA, TCRdb reports the protein of a much larger clone, which diverges at residue 9, most likely from a read error; the protein presented here is translated directly from the DNA. V gene TRDV2 combines with J gene TRDJ1; 10 bases fit TRDD3. This CDR3 has 18 residues. V shed 2 bases and J 0 bases; nucleotides not matched to a gene: 11. CDR1 and CDR2 from the germline V gene are GEAIGNYY and EKD. CDR3 sequence (DNA): TGTGCCTGTGACAGACTGGGGGATTGCCCCAAAAACACCGATAAACTCATCTTT. Residues: CACDRLGDCPKNTDKLIF.

By sample fraction, this clone is large. The chain joins TRDV2 to TRDJ1, with 10 bases matching TRDD3. The CDR3 runs to 16 residues. CDR1 is GEAIGNYY and CDR2 is EKD in the germline V gene. The junction had 10 bases not matched to a gene; V was cut back by 3 bases and J by 4 bases. Written as DNA, the CDR3 is TGTGCCTGTGACTCACTTGGTGGGGGATACAGCGATAAACTCATCTTT. Protein product: CACDSLGGGYSDKLIF.

Comment on this clone: This probably arose from a read error, given a far larger clone one base away. This sample also contains other DNA sequences that code for the same CDR3. This chain links TRDV1 with TRDJ1, with D tentatively TRDD3 (5 bases). Germline CDR1 and CDR2: TSWWSYY and QGS. The length of the CDR3 is 18 residues. CDR3 sequence: CALGDSTKGGEYTDKLIF. The DNA of the CDR3 is TGTGCCCTTGGGGACAGTACCAAGGGCGGGGAGTACACCGATAAACTCATCTTT.

As to this clone: This likely reflects a read error, since a far larger clone is one base away. The same CDR3 can be traced to other DNA sequences in this sample. This chain joins TRDV2 and TRDJ1; 8 bases align to TRDD3. CDR1 and CDR2 from the germline V gene are GEAIGNYY and EKD. This CDR3 has 15 amino acids. In DNA, the CDR3 is TGTGCCTGTGACCCCCTGGGGGAAAACACCGACAAACTCATCTTT. Its protein product is CACDPLGENTDKLIF.

There are a few counts of this clone. The gene calls are TRDV2 and TRDJ1; 8 bases map to TRDD3. V shed 3 bases and J 0 bases; nucleotides not matched to a gene: 11. CDR1 GEAIGNYY and CDR2 EKD come from the germline V gene. The CDR3 has 17 amino acids. The CDR3 is CACDHVLGVSNTDKLIF. CDR3 in DNA: TGTGCCTGTGACCACGTACTGGGGGTTTCCAACACCGATAAACTCATCTTT.

As concerns this clone: The protein held in TCRdb is that of a much larger clone and does not match this DNA's translation at residue 6, likely because of a read error; the protein shown is translated from the DNA. The chain couples TRDV2 to TRDJ1; 12 bases are a match to TRDD3. Germline CDR1 reads GEAIGNYY; CDR2 reads EKD. The CDR3 is made up of 18 amino acids. The junction had 19 bases not matched to a gene; V was cut back by 3 bases and J by 9 bases. The CDR3 DNA sequence: TGTGCCTGTGACCCCGCCCAGGGCCTTTCTGGGGGATACGCCGAACTCATCTTT. It yields the protein CACDPAQGLSGGYAELIF.

Worth noting for this clone: One base away lies a much larger clone, so this may be a sequencing read error. The same CDR3 also results from other DNA sequences found in this sample. This rearrangement joins TRDV2 to TRDJ3; tentative D call: TRDD3 (5 bases). The CDR3 spans 18 residues. Germline V gives CDR1 GEAIGNYY, CDR2 EKD. CDR3 amino acids: CACDRGDAKSWDTRQMFF. The CDR3 DNA reads as TGCGCCTGTGACAGAGGGGACGCTAAATCCTGGGACACCCGACAGATGTTTTTC.

In regard to this clone: A much larger clone is a single base away; this may be a read error. Other DNA sequences in the sample encode the same CDR3. The chain couples TRDV2 to TRDJ1; the match to TRDD3 covers 7 bases. The V gene end was trimmed by 0 bases and the J gene end by 3 bases; junction bases not matched to a gene: 18. Looked up from germline, CDR1 is GEAIGNYY and CDR2 is EKD. The CDR3 is 19 residues long. Written as DNA, the CDR3 is TGTGCCTGTGACACCATTTCCAGATTGGGGGGATCGTATGCCGATAAACTCATCTTT. Encoded protein: CACDTISRLGGSYADKLIF.

Relative to its sample, this clone is large. This same CDR3 is encoded by further DNA sequences in the sample. V gene TRDV2 combines with J gene TRDJ1; D perhaps matches TRDD3 (5 bases). Per germline, CDR1 GEAIGNYY and CDR2 EKD. V lost 2 bases and J lost 0, with 9 bases in between. The CDR3 is made up of 14 amino acids. CDR3 loop: CACDRLGDTDKLIF. In DNA, the CDR3 is TGTGCCTGTGACAGGCTGGGAGACACCGATAAACTCATCTTT.

In this sample, this clone is large. Other DNA variants within this sample encode the same CDR3. The chain links TRDV2 to TRDJ1; D is possibly TRDD3 (6 bases). Trimming took 1 base from V and 0 from J, leaving 17 bases between them. The CDR3 spans 17 residues. The germline V gene has CDR1 GEAIGNYY and CDR2 EKD. This CDR3 reads CACDTISTGTYTDKLIF. DNA of the CDR3: TGTGCCTGTGACACGATATCTACTGGGACCTACACCGATAAACTCATCTTT.

About this clone: This sequence may be a read error, since a much larger clone differs from it by one base. This CDR3 reads CACDTLPTSGDTRGGSRDTRQMFF. CDR3 nucleotide sequence: TGTGCCTGTGACACCCTTCCTACTAGTGGGGATACACGGGGAGGCTCCCGGGACACCCGACAGATGTTTTTC. V gene TRDV2 combines with J gene TRDJ3; D assignment may be TRDD2 or TRDD3 (8 bases each). CDR1 is GEAIGNYY and CDR2 is EKD in the germline V gene. The CDR3 runs 24 residues.

About this clone itself: This sequence is one base from a far larger clone and is likely a read error. The sample has other DNA sequences that encode this CDR3 too. The chain uses TRDV2 and TRDJ1; the match to TRDD3 covers 10 bases. Germline loops: CDR1 GEAIGNYY, CDR2 EKD. The CDR3 runs to 21 residues. CDR3 in amino acids: CACDTVGSTGGFRVEADKLIF. The CDR3 DNA sequence: TGTGCCTGTGACACTGTGGGGAGTACTGGGGGATTTCGGGTCGAGGCCGACAAACTCATCTTT.

A word on this clone: TCRdb shows a much larger clone's protein in place of this DNA's translation, and the two differ at residue 16, likely through a read error; the protein shown is translated from the DNA. The V call is TRDV2, the J call TRDJ3; TRDD3 agrees at 7 bases. This CDR3 region has 19 residues. Looked up from germline, CDR1 is GEAIGNYY and CDR2 is EKD. CDR3 nucleotides: TGTGCCTGTGATACCCCTGGGGGGCCGAGCTCCTGGGACACCCGACGGATGTTTTTC. Translating it yields CACDTPGGPSSWDTRRMFF.

This clone is large in the sample. The same CDR3 is also encoded by other DNA sequences in this sample. The genes are TRDV2 and TRDJ1, with 9 bases that match TRDD3. CDR3 length: 19 amino acids. The junction had 15 bases not matched to a gene; V was cut back by 1 base and J by 1 base. Germline V gene sequence: CDR1 GEAIGNYY, CDR2 EKD. CDR3 sequence: CACDTITLGIRSGTDKLIF. The CDR3, as DNA: TGTGCCTGTGACACTATAACACTGGGGATACGCTCGGGCACCGATAAACTCATCTTT.

About this clone: A far larger clone is off by one base, so a read error is likely. DNA for the CDR3: TGTGCCTGTGACGCCGTAGGTGGGGGATTAGACACCGATAAACTCATCTTT. This sequence encodes CACDAVGGGLDTDKLIF. V is TRDV2 and J is TRDJ1, with 8 positions matching TRDD3. The CDR3 has 17 amino acids. The junction had 11 bases not matched to a gene; V was cut back by 3 bases and J by 0 bases. Germline V gives CDR1 GEAIGNYY, CDR2 EKD.

By proportion, this clone is medium-sized. The chain couples TRDV3 to TRDJ1; TRDD3 aligns across 11 bases. CDR3 size: 20 residues. CDR1 and CDR2 (germline): TVYSNPD, GDNSRS (reference sequence). J lost 0 bases, V lost 2 bases, and 20 bases had no gene match. The CDR3 loop reads CAFHFLLWGILWQHTDKLIF. CDR3 nucleotides: TGTGCCTTTCATTTCCTACTCTGGGGGATACTATGGCAACACACCGATAAACTCATCTTT.